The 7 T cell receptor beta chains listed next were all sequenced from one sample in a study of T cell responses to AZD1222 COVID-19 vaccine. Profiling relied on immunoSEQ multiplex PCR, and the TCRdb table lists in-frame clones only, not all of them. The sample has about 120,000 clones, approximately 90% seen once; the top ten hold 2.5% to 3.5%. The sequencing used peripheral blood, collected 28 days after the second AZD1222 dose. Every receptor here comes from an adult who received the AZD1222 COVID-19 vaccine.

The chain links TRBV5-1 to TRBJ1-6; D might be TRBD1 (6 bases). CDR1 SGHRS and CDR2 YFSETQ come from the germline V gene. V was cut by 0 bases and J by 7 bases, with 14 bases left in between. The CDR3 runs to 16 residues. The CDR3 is CASSLAGDSLNSPLHF. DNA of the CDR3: TGCGCCAGCAGCTTGGCAGGGGATAGTTTAAATTCACCCCTCCACTTT.

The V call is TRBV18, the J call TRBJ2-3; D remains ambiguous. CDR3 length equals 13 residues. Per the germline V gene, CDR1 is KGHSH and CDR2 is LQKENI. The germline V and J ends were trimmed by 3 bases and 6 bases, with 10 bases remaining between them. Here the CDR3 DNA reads TGTGCCAGCTCACCCCAGGTGGGCGATACGCAGTATTTT. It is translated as CASSPQVGDTQYF. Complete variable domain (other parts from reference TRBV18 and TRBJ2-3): NAGVMQNPRHLVRRRGQEARLRCSPMKGHSHVYWYRQLPEEGLKFMVYLQKENIIDESGMPKERFSAEFPKEGPSILRIQQVVRGDSAAYFCASSPQVGDTQYFGPGTRLTVL.

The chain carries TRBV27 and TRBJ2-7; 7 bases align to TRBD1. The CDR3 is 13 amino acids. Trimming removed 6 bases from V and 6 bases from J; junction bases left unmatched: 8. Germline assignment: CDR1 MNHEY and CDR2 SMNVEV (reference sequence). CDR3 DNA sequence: TGTGCCAGCAGAGAGACAGGGCGAGGCGAGCAGTACTTC. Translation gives CASRETGRGEQYF.

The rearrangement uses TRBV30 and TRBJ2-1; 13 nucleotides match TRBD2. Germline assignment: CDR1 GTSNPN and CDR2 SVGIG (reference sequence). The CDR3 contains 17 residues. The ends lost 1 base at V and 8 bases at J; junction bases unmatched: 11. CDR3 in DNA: TGTGCCTGGAGTGGGGGGACTAGCGGGGCCCCCCCCCATGAGCAGTTCTTC. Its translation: CAWSGGTSGAPPHEQFF.

This CDR3 is CASSPGTVRRDEQYF. The CDR3 DNA is TGTGCCAGCAGCCCGGGGACTGTCCGAAGGGACGAGCAGTACTTC. V gene TRBV7-3 combines with J gene TRBJ2-7; possible D gene TRBD2, 6 bases. This CDR3 is built from 15 residues. V was cut by 5 bases and J by 5 bases, with 19 bases left in between. Germline CDR1 is SGHTA and CDR2 is FQGTGA.

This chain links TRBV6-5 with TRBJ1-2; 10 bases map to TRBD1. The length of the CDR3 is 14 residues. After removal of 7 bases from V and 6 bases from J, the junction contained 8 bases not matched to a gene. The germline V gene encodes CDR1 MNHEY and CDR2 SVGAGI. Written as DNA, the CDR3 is TGTGCCAGCAACACCGGGACAGGGGTGCATGGCTACACCTTC. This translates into CASNTGTGVHGYTF.

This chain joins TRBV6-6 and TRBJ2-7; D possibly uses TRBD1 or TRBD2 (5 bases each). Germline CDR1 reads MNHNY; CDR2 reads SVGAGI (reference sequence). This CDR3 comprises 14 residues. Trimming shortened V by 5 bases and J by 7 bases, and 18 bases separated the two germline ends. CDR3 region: CASSHGTDVEEQYF. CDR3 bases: TGTGCCAGCAGTCACGGGACGGACGTGGAAGAGCAGTACTTC.